This section outlines one TCR beta chain sequence together with its context. Antigen unknown. Terminally differentiated effector memory CD45RA+ cells were excluded from the naive CD8 cells, which were CD45RO-negative and positively selected for CCR7. Participating donors were healthy, HIV-negative adults free of recent acute infections or vaccinations. This table comes from immunoSEQ multiplex PCR, and its TCRdb copy is limited to in-frame clones, with some not included. The sample includes millions of clones, about 95% seen only once; the top ten take 1.1%. This entry comes from a study of shared clonotypes between healthy human individuals. Study findings and constraints: Generally, naive subsets came out with larger estimated richness than memory subsets. Relative to their counterparts shared across all four donors, non-shared clonotypes exhibited diminished generation probabilities.

V shed 5 bases and J shed 4 bases, with 17 bases lying between them. The germline V gene has CDR1 SEHNR and CDR2 FQNEAQ (reference sequence). There are 15 residues in the CDR3. The sequence was collected from a young man in good health. The sequenced sample consisted of naive CD8+ T cells sorted from blood. The rearrangement links TRBV7-9 to TRBJ1-2; D gene uncertain. The DNA for the CDR3 is TGTGCCAGCAGCCGTCCCGCAGTCTCGGTCTATGGCTACACCTTC. It codes for CASSRPAVSVYGYTF. Using reference TRBV7-9 and TRBJ1-2 for the parts outside the CDR3, the full variable domain is DTGVSQNPRHKITKRGQNVTFRCDPISEHNRLYWYRQTLGQGPEFLTYFQNEAQLEKSRLLSDRFSAERPKGSFSTLEIQRTEQGDSAMYLCASSRPAVSVYGYTFGSGTRLTVV.